One sample yielded the 20 T cell receptor beta chains listed below, sequenced in a study of chemoradiotherapy in HPV16-positive cancers. Sequencing was performed with immunoSEQ multiplex PCR; in TCRdb, only in-frame clones are kept and a portion is missing. The sample shows about 23,000 clones, around 90% of them seen only once. The source material was blood, sampled from a patient who underwent chemoradiotherapy. These receptors were taken from a human donor with HPV-associated anogenital cancer.

Turning to this clone: In the same sample, other DNA sequences code for this CDR3. The chain combines TRBV5-1 with TRBJ2-5; D is uncertain. The germline V gene has CDR1 SGHRS and CDR2 YFSETQ. The CDR3 extends over 12 amino acids. Deletions cut 4 bases from V and 2 bases from J, with 6 bases between. Here the CDR3 DNA reads TGCGCCAGCAGCCCAAATCAAGAGACCCAGTACTTC. Translating it yields CASSPNQETQYF.

The chain links TRBV6-4 to TRBJ1-3; no clear D gene. This CDR3 is 14 amino acids long. Trimming stripped 5 bases from V and 0 bases from J, with 8 bases between. Looked up from germline, CDR1 is MRHNA and CDR2 is SNTAGT. CDR3 sequence (DNA): TGTGCCAGCAGTAGACACCTCTCTGGAAACACCATATATTTT. This translates into CASSRHLSGNTIYF.

This chain links TRBV18 with TRBJ2-7, with 10 bases identical to TRBD2. V was pared by 6 bases and J by 5 bases, with 16 bases of the junction left unmatched. Per germline, CDR1 KGHSH and CDR2 LQKENI. There are 17 residues in the CDR3. The DNA of the CDR3 is TGTGCCAGCTCCAGGAGCAGCGGGGGGGCTTCGAGGAACGAGCAGTACGTC. It encodes CASSRSSGGASRNEQYV.

V and J are TRBV4-1 and TRBJ1-6, with 7 bases identical to TRBD1. The CDR3 runs to 14 residues. Germline CDR1 is MGHRA and CDR2 is YSYEKL. Trimming took 7 bases from V and 5 from J; bases not matched to a gene: 5. CDR3 loop: CASNFGTDNSPLHF. The CDR3 region has the DNA TGCGCCAGCAATTTCGGGACAGATAATTCACCCCTCCACTTT.

The chain is built from TRBV9 and TRBJ2-3; 8 bases map to TRBD2. The CDR3 spans 15 residues. CDR1 SGDLS and CDR2 YYNGEE come from the germline V gene. Losses at the gene ends were 4 bases for V and 0 bases for J; bases not matched to a gene: 4. The CDR3 spells CASSPAGVSTDTQYF. DNA for the CDR3: TGTGCCAGCAGCCCAGCGGGGGTCAGCACAGATACGCAGTATTTT. Full variable domain (rest looked up from reference TRBV9 and TRBJ2-3): DSGVTQTPKHLITATGQRVTLRCSPRSGDLSVYWYQQSLDQGLQFLIQYYNGEERAKGNILERFSAQQFPDLHSELNLSSLELGDSALYFCASSPAGVSTDTQYFGPGTRLTVL.

The chain combines TRBV7-8 with TRBJ2-6, with D perhaps matching TRBD2 (5 bases). This CDR3 has 17 amino acids. Looked up from germline, CDR1 is SGHVS and CDR2 is FQNEAQ. V was cut by 0 bases and J by 0 bases, with 9 bases left in between. The DNA of the CDR3 is TGTGCCAGCAGCTTAGCCCCGGGGAACTCTGGGGCCAACGTCCTGACTTTC. It translates to CASSLAPGNSGANVLTF.

The chain joins TRBV7-9 to TRBJ2-2; 8 positions match TRBD1. CDR3 length: 14 amino acids. V lost 5 bases, J lost 6 bases, and 5 bases stayed unmatched. The V gene's germline CDR1 is SEHNR and CDR2 FQNEAQ (reference sequence). Written as DNA, the CDR3 is TGTGCCAGCAGCCCCCAACAGGGGGCCGGGGAGCTGTTTTTT. Its protein product is CASSPQQGAGELFF.

This chain uses TRBV10-3 with TRBJ2-3, with 12 nucleotides matching TRBD2. The germline V gene encodes CDR1 ENHRY and CDR2 SYGVKD. V shed 5 bases, J shed 3 bases, and the junction held 18 bases outside the gene matches. The CDR3 consists of 20 residues. For the CDR3, the DNA is TGTGCCATCAGTCCAGTTCCCTCTAGCGGGGGGGCCGGAGTAACAGATACGCAGTATTTT. It specifies CAISPVPSSGGAGVTDTQYF.

The chain uses TRBV6-1 and TRBJ1-5, with 7 bases matching TRBD1. In germline, CDR1 is MNHNS, CDR2 SASEGT. This CDR3 region has 13 residues. The junction had 8 bases not matched to a gene; V was cut back by 4 bases and J by 11 bases. This CDR3 reads CASSGDRLGAQHF. The CDR3 DNA sequence: TGTGCCAGCAGTGGGGACAGACTCGGGGCCCAGCATTTT.

V gene TRBV5-6 combines with J gene TRBJ2-5; a weak D match, TRBD1 (5 bases). In germline, CDR1 is SGHDT, CDR2 YYEEEE. The CDR3 loop spans 15 amino acids. The V and J ends lost 5 bases and 5 bases respectively, with 19 bases between them. The CDR3 sequence is CASRPVGRARETQYF. The CDR3 region has the DNA TGTGCCAGCAGACCGGTCGGCAGGGCGAGGGAGACCCAGTACTTC.

The genes are TRBV9 and TRBJ1-6; D gene uncertain. This CDR3 contains 15 residues. Trimming pared 4 bases from V and 7 bases from J, leaving 15 bases between. Germline V lookup: CDR1 SGDLS, CDR2 YYNGEE. CDR3 loop: CASSLGGEVNSPLHF. The DNA of the CDR3 is TGTGCCAGCAGCCTAGGTGGGGAAGTGAATTCACCCCTCCACTTT. Using reference TRBV9 and TRBJ1-6 for the parts outside the CDR3, the full variable domain is DSGVTQTPKHLITATGQRVTLRCSPRSGDLSVYWYQQSLDQGLQFLIQYYNGEERAKGNILERFSAQQFPDLHSELNLSSLELGDSALYFCASSLGGEVNSPLHFGNGTRLTVT.

The J gene is TRBJ2-1, the V gene TRBV6-1, with D uncertain. The CDR3 totals 11 residues. CDR1 is MNHNS and CDR2 is SASEGT in the germline V gene. V lost 6 bases, J lost 6 bases, and 6 bases lay in between. The CDR3: CASRQSNEQFF. Written as DNA, the CDR3 is TGTGCCAGCAGACAAAGCAATGAGCAGTTCTTC.

V is TRBV11-3 and J is TRBJ2-1, with 13 bases that match TRBD2. V was clipped by 1 base and J by 3 bases; unmatched bases: 0. Per germline, CDR1 SGHNT and CDR2 YENEEA. The CDR3 totals 16 residues. CDR3: CASSLGLAGGYNEQFF. The CDR3 bases are TGTGCCAGCAGCTTAGGACTAGCGGGGGGCTACAATGAGCAGTTCTTC. The complete variable domain, with remaining parts taken from reference TRBV11-3 and TRBJ2-1, reads EAGVVQSPRYKIIEKKQPVAFWCNPISGHNTLYWYLQNLGQGPELLIRYENEEAVDDSQLPKDRFSAERLKGVDSTLKIQPAELGDSAVYLCASSLGLAGGYNEQFFGPGTRLTVL.

This sequence joins TRBV7-9 and TRBJ1-2, with D perhaps matching TRBD1 (5 bases). The germline V gene has CDR1 SEHNR and CDR2 FQNEAQ (reference sequence). The CDR3 spans 15 residues. Trimming cost V 5 bases and J 4 bases, with 17 bases left between them. CDR3 region: CASSPPSRDLYGYTF. The CDR3 DNA is TGTGCCAGCAGCCCCCCATCGAGGGACCTCTATGGCTACACCTTC.

DNA of the CDR3: TGTGCCAGCAGTGAGACAGCGGGGGGGAACTACAATGAGCAGTTCTTC. Its protein product is CASSETAGGNYNEQFF. The J gene is TRBJ2-1, the V gene TRBV6-4; 10 bases are shared with TRBD2. Germline values: CDR1 MRHNA, CDR2 SNTAGT. The V segment lost 3 bases and the J segment 3 bases; nucleotides outside the gene matches: 5. The CDR3 runs 16 residues.

The chain combines TRBV11-2 with TRBJ2-7; possible D gene TRBD1, 5 bases. The CDR3 contains 13 residues. Germline V lookup: CDR1 SGHAT, CDR2 FQNNGV. V lost 0 bases and J 10 bases, leaving 13 bases between the germline ends. CDR3 region: CASSLDSRGEQYF. CDR3 DNA sequence: TGTGCCAGCAGCTTAGATAGTAGGGGTGAACAGTACTTC.

The chain couples TRBV6-6 to TRBJ1-1, with 7 positions matching TRBD1. Germline V CDR1 and CDR2: MNHNY, SVGAGI (reference sequence). Trimming took 4 bases from V and 1 from J; bases not matched to a gene: 6. This CDR3 has 15 residues. The CDR3 region is CASSSSTGTNTEAFF. CDR3 sequence (DNA): TGTGCCAGCAGTTCCTCGACAGGGACGAACACTGAAGCTTTCTTT.

The J gene is TRBJ1-1, the V gene TRBV7-9; D is ambiguous. The CDR3 is 10 amino acids. Trimming pared 0 bases from V and 13 bases from J, leaving 6 bases between. Germline-derived CDR1 and CDR2 are SEHNR and FQNEAQ (reference sequence). This CDR3 reads CASSLAMIFF. The CDR3 coding sequence is TGTGCCAGCAGCTTAGCCATGATTTTCTTT. The whole variable domain, filled in from reference TRBV7-9 and TRBJ1-1, reads DTGVSQNPRHKITKRGQNVTFRCDPISEHNRLYWYRQTLGQGPEFLTYFQNEAQLEKSRLLSDRFSAERPKGSFSTLEIQRTEQGDSAMYLCASSLAMIFFGQGTRLTVV.

The rearrangement joins TRBV27 to TRBJ1-6; the D gene is possibly TRBD1 (6 bases). Germline assignment: CDR1 MNHEY and CDR2 SMNVEV (reference sequence). CDR3 length equals 15 residues. V lost 2 bases to trimming and J lost 5 bases, with 10 bases between them. The CDR3 sequence is CASSLRRGNNSPLHF. CDR3 coding DNA: TGTGCCAGCAGTTTACGCAGGGGCAATAATTCACCCCTCCACTTT.

V usage is TRBV18 and J usage is TRBJ1-1, with D unresolved. CDR1 and CDR2 (germline): KGHSH, LQKENI. V was shortened by 6 bases and J by 4 bases, with 9 bases between the two germline ends. The CDR3 is 12 amino acids. Here the CDR3 reads CASSSLGTEAFF. CDR3 nucleotides: TGTGCCAGCTCTTCTTTGGGCACTGAAGCTTTCTTT.